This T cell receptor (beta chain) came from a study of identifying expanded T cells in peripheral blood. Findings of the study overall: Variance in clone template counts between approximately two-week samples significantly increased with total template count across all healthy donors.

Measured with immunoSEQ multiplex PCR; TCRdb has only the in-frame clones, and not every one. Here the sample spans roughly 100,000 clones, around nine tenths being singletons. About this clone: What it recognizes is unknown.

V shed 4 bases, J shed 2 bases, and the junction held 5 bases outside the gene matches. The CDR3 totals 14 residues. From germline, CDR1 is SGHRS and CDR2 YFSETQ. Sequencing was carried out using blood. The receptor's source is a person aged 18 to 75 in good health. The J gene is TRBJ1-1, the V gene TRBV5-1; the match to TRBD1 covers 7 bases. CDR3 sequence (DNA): TGCGCCAGCAGCAGAGGGACAGCCAACACTGAAGCTTTCTTT. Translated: CASSRGTANTEAFF.